The entry below describes one T cell receptor (beta chain). Measured with immunoSEQ multiplex PCR; TCRdb has only the in-frame clones, and not every one. The table includes about 2.3 million clones, about nine tenths detected once. This record belongs to a study of shared clonotypes between healthy human individuals. This CDR3 spans 17 amino acids. Germline-derived CDR1 and CDR2 are GTSNPN and SVGIG (reference sequence). The V and J ends lost 1 base and 2 bases, in that order; junction bases with no gene match: 11. This receptor was obtained from a man aged 18 to 30 in good health. Some clones in this sample may be carry-over from other donors' samples. This chain links TRBV30 with TRBJ2-3, with 8 bases identical to TRBD2. Sequencing used naive CD4+ T cells from PBMCs. Subset described: CD45RA+ positively selected. The CDR3 region has the DNA TGTGCCTGGAGTGATAGCGGGATGACTGGGTTCACAGATACGCAGTATTTT. This sequence encodes CAWSDSGMTGFTDTQYF.